This T cell receptor (beta chain) stems from a study of cytomegalovirus exposure and HLA in healthy donors. The germline V gene has CDR1 MGHDK and CDR2 SYGVNS. V was trimmed by 4 bases and J by 6 bases, leaving 13 bases between them. The CDR3 totals 13 residues. Broader study findings: Among donors in an Asian-associated ancestry cluster, a later analysis reportedly found fewer N-insertions than the roughly 700-donor mean.

With 60 Vbeta and 13 Jbeta primers, the PCR was carried out. Assay used: immunoSEQ multiplex PCR; TCRdb lists only in-frame clones, some missing. The sample contains roughly 100,000 clones, 55% to 70% of which appear only once. This clone was counted a few times. The antigen remains unidentified. This clonotype was obtained from a woman between 45 and 65 years old in good health and CMV-seropositive. The sample comprised PBMCs. The V and J genes are TRBV25-1 and TRBJ2-7, with D perhaps TRBD1 (6 bases). The CDR3 coding sequence is TGTGCCAGCAGTGCCCTCACAGGGTCCGAGCAGTACTTC. Translating it yields CASSALTGSEQYF.